The 20 T cell receptor beta chains below were found in one sample sequenced in a study of cytomegalovirus exposure and HLA in healthy donors. Primers for the PCR totalled 60 Vbeta and 13 Jbeta. Profiling relied on immunoSEQ multiplex PCR, and the TCRdb table lists in-frame clones only, not all of them. Of more than 90,000 clones in the sample, roughly two thirds were seen once. The sequenced sample consisted of PBMCs. The receptors here all came from a woman aged 30 to 39 in good health and CMV-seronegative.

On this clone: Other DNA sequences in this specimen translate into the identical CDR3. V usage is TRBV4-3 and J usage is TRBJ2-5; no definite D call. In germline, CDR1 is LGHNA, CDR2 YSLEER. V was pared by 0 bases and J by 5 bases, with 7 bases between. The CDR3 runs 13 residues. CDR3 residues: CASSQDRRETQYF. In DNA form, the CDR3 reads TGCGCCAGCAGCCAAGATCGGCGGGAGACCCAGTACTTC.

This chain uses TRBV7-3 with TRBJ1-1, with a tentative D call TRBD1 (6 bases). Deletions cut 1 base from V and 1 base from J, with 16 bases between. Germline V gives CDR1 SGHTA, CDR2 FQGTGA. This CDR3 is built from 17 residues. CDR3 nucleotides: TGTGCCAGCAGCTTAATATTTTCGGCAGGGGCGAACACTGAAGCTTTCTTT. It codes for CASSLIFSAGANTEAFF.

The rearrangement joins TRBV7-2 to TRBJ2-7; 7 bases align to TRBD2. The length of the CDR3 is 15 residues. V shed 4 bases and J 2 bases; nucleotides not matched to a gene: 8. Germline CDR1 is SGHTA and CDR2 is FQGNSA. The CDR3 coding sequence is TGTGCCAGCAGCTCTCCGGGACTATCCCCCTACGAGCAGTACTTC. Its translation: CASSSPGLSPYEQYF.

This chain joins TRBV7-2 and TRBJ1-1; 9 nucleotides align to TRBD1. The germline V gene encodes CDR1 SGHTA and CDR2 FQGNSA. The CDR3 is 14 residues long. Unmatched junction bases numbered 6, after V lost 5 bases and J lost 5 bases. CDR3 DNA sequence: TGTGCCAGCAGCCCACGGACAGGGGCGACTGAAGCTTTCTTT. It yields the protein CASSPRTGATEAFF.

This chain uses TRBV2 with TRBJ2-3, with 9 bases identical to TRBD2. Per the germline V gene, CDR1 is SNHLY and CDR2 is FYNNEI. The V segment lost 6 bases and the J segment 1 base; nucleotides outside the gene matches: 2. CDR3 length equals 14 residues. CDR3 loop: CASSLAGGTDTQYF. CDR3 sequence (DNA): TGTGCCAGCAGCTTAGCGGGAGGCACAGATACGCAGTATTTT. Full variable domain (missing parts from reference TRBV2 and TRBJ2-3): EPEVTQTPSHQVTQMGQEVILRCVPISNHLYFYWYRQILGQKVEFLVSFYNNEISEKSEIFDDQFSVERPDGSNFTLKIRSTKLEDSAMYFCASSLAGGTDTQYFGPGTRLTVL.

The CDR3 bases are TGTGCCAGCAGTCGCAGGTTAACTAATGAAAAACTGTTTTTT. It yields the protein CASSRRLTNEKLFF. V gene TRBV28 combines with J gene TRBJ1-4; D is unclear. The CDR3 totals 14 residues. Looked up from germline, CDR1 is MDHEN and CDR2 is SYDVKM. Deletions cut 5 bases from V and 1 base from J, with 8 bases between.

The V gene is TRBV5-6, the J gene TRBJ2-2, with TRBD2 matching 12 bases. V shed 0 bases and J 3 bases; nucleotides not matched to a gene: 6. Germline CDR1 reads SGHDT; CDR2 reads YYEEEE. CDR3 length equals 18 residues. CDR3 bases: TGTGCCAGCAGCTTGGCTAGCGGGAGGGCCCTCGACACCGGGGAGCTGTTTTTT. Its translation is CASSLASGRALDTGELFF.

This clone was recorded only once. The J gene is TRBJ2-3, the V gene TRBV28, with TRBD1 matching 12 bases. Trimming cost V 6 bases and J 0 bases; bases outside gene matches: 7. CDR1 is MDHEN and CDR2 is SYDVKM in the germline V gene. This CDR3 has 17 amino acids. The CDR3: CASRGGQGALSTDTQYF. DNA of the CDR3: TGTGCCAGCAGGGGGGGACAGGGGGCCCTCAGCACAGATACGCAGTATTTT.

This chain joins TRBV10-3 and TRBJ2-1; 14 bases are shared with TRBD2. V dropped 1 base and J dropped 8; count of bases not matched to a gene: 4. This CDR3 is 16 amino acids long. Germline assignment: CDR1 ENHRY and CDR2 SYGVKD. The chain's CDR3 is CAISELTSGRVDEQFF. The CDR3 DNA is TGTGCCATCAGTGAGTTGACTAGCGGGAGGGTAGATGAGCAGTTCTTC.

This chain uses TRBV29-1 with TRBJ1-1, with D perhaps matching TRBD1 (5 bases). Trimming took 1 base from V and 7 from J, leaving 10 bases between them. This CDR3 region has 12 residues. CDR1 and CDR2 (germline): SQVTM, ANQGSEA. The CDR3 DNA sequence: TGCAGCGTTGAAGGCAGGGCCTATGAAGCTTTCTTT. Translation: CSVEGRAYEAFF. Together with reference TRBV29-1 and TRBJ1-1, the CDR3 gives the full variable domain: SAVISQKPSRDICQRGTSLTIQCQVDSQVTMMFWYRQQPGQSLTLIATANQGSEATYESGFVIDKFPISRPNLTFSTLTVSNMSPEDSSIYLCSVEGRAYEAFFGQGTRLTVV.

CDR3 sequence reads: CASSWGDSFFYEQYF. The CDR3 coding sequence is TGTGCCAGCAGCTGGGGCGACTCGTTTTTCTACGAGCAGTACTTC. The rearrangement uses TRBV5-4 and TRBJ2-7; TRBD1 is a possible D gene (5 bases). The CDR3 has 15 amino acids. V lost 3 bases, J lost 3 bases, and 16 bases lay in between. Germline CDR1 and CDR2: SGHNT and YYREEE (reference sequence).

The table lists this clone with a few counts. This chain uses TRBV7-6 with TRBJ1-4; 7 nucleotides match TRBD1. The junction had 12 bases not matched to a gene; V was cut back by 5 bases and J by 0 bases. CDR1 and CDR2 from the germline V gene are SGHVS and FNYEAQ. This CDR3 is 18 amino acids long. The CDR3 sequence is CASSAFTGEVSTNEKLFF. The DNA for the CDR3 is TGTGCCAGCAGCGCATTTACAGGGGAAGTCTCAACTAATGAAAAACTGTTTTTT. Full variable domain (remainder filled in from reference TRBV7-6 and TRBJ1-4): GAGVSQSPRYKVTKRGQDVALRCDPISGHVSLYWYRQALGQGPEFLTYFNYEAQQDKSGLPNDRFSAERPEGSISTLTIQRTEQRDSAMYRCASSAFTGEVSTNEKLFFGSGTQLSVL.

This clone was detected a few times. The V and J genes are TRBV6-5 and TRBJ2-2, with D unclear. Germline V CDR1 and CDR2: MNHEY, SVGAGI. The CDR3 extends over 13 amino acids. V was shortened by 5 bases and J by 5 bases, with 9 bases between the two germline ends. The CDR3, as DNA: TGTGCCAGCAGTCAAAGACAAACCGGGGAGCTGTTTTTT. Encoded protein: CASSQRQTGELFF.

The rearrangement uses TRBV5-8 and TRBJ2-4; 9 bases map to TRBD2. Losses at the gene ends were 3 bases for V and 16 bases for J; bases not matched to a gene: 14. Germline CDR1 is SGHTS and CDR2 is YDEGEE. The CDR3 is 14 residues long. For the CDR3, the DNA is TGTGCCAGCAGCTGGTCGGGGGGGCTAGCGGGATTTTACTTC. This codes for CASSWSGGLAGFYF.

This clone has a handful of counts. The V gene is TRBV7-6, the J gene TRBJ1-2, with D possibly matching TRBD1 (6 bases). Germline V lookup: CDR1 SGHVS, CDR2 FNYEAQ. CDR3 length: 14 residues. Trimming cost V 5 bases and J 4 bases, with 14 bases left between them. CDR3 loop: CASSPVAGAYGYTF. The CDR3, as DNA: TGTGCCAGCAGCCCAGTCGCAGGGGCCTATGGCTACACCTTC.

This clone was found a few times. The V call is TRBV6-4, the J call TRBJ2-2; tentatively, D is TRBD2 (6 bases). Trimming took off 5 bases at V and 3 bases at J, with 19 bases between the two ends. Germline assignment: CDR1 MRHNA and CDR2 SNTAGT. The CDR3 contains 17 residues. The CDR3 nucleotides are TGTGCCAGCAGTAGTTCGGGGGAGAGAGGGGACACCGGGGAGCTGTTTTTT. Translating it yields CASSSSGERGDTGELFF.

Only a few counts were recorded for this clone. The chain has TRBV5-6 and TRBJ2-6; the D is unclear. CDR3 length: 16 residues. CDR1 SGHDT and CDR2 YYEEEE come from the germline V gene. V lost 3 bases and J lost 0, with 10 bases in between. The CDR3 region has the DNA TGTGCCAGCAGCTATGACTTGAGCTCTGGGGCCAACGTCCTGACTTTC. Translating gives CASSYDLSSGANVLTF.

This chain joins TRBV9 and TRBJ2-7; tentative D call: TRBD2 (5 bases). This CDR3 contains 16 residues. The V and J ends lost 0 bases and 3 bases respectively, with 16 bases between them. Germline-derived CDR1 and CDR2 are SGDLS and YYNGEE. The CDR3 loop is CASSVGASGSDYEQYF. CDR3 DNA: TGTGCCAGCAGCGTAGGGGCCAGCGGAAGTGACTACGAGCAGTACTTC.

The chain joins TRBV7-6 to TRBJ1-1; D is possibly TRBD1 (6 bases). Germline lookup yields CDR1 SGHVS and CDR2 FNYEAQ. This CDR3 spans 14 amino acids. Trimming cost V 5 bases and J 11 bases, with 21 bases left between them. For the CDR3, the DNA is TGTGCCAGCAGCCCCTGGGGGCCAGGGCAGAGGGCTTTCTTT. Its protein is CASSPWGPGQRAFF.

The rearrangement uses TRBV11-2 and TRBJ1-3, with a possible D match to TRBD1 (5 bases). V was shortened by 8 bases and J by 4 bases, with 12 bases between the two germline ends. CDR3 length: 13 amino acids. Germline V gene sequence: CDR1 SGHAT, CDR2 FQNNGV. CDR3 in amino acids: CASATGVGNTIYF. The CDR3 DNA is TGTGCCAGCGCTACGGGGGTAGGAAACACCATATATTTT.